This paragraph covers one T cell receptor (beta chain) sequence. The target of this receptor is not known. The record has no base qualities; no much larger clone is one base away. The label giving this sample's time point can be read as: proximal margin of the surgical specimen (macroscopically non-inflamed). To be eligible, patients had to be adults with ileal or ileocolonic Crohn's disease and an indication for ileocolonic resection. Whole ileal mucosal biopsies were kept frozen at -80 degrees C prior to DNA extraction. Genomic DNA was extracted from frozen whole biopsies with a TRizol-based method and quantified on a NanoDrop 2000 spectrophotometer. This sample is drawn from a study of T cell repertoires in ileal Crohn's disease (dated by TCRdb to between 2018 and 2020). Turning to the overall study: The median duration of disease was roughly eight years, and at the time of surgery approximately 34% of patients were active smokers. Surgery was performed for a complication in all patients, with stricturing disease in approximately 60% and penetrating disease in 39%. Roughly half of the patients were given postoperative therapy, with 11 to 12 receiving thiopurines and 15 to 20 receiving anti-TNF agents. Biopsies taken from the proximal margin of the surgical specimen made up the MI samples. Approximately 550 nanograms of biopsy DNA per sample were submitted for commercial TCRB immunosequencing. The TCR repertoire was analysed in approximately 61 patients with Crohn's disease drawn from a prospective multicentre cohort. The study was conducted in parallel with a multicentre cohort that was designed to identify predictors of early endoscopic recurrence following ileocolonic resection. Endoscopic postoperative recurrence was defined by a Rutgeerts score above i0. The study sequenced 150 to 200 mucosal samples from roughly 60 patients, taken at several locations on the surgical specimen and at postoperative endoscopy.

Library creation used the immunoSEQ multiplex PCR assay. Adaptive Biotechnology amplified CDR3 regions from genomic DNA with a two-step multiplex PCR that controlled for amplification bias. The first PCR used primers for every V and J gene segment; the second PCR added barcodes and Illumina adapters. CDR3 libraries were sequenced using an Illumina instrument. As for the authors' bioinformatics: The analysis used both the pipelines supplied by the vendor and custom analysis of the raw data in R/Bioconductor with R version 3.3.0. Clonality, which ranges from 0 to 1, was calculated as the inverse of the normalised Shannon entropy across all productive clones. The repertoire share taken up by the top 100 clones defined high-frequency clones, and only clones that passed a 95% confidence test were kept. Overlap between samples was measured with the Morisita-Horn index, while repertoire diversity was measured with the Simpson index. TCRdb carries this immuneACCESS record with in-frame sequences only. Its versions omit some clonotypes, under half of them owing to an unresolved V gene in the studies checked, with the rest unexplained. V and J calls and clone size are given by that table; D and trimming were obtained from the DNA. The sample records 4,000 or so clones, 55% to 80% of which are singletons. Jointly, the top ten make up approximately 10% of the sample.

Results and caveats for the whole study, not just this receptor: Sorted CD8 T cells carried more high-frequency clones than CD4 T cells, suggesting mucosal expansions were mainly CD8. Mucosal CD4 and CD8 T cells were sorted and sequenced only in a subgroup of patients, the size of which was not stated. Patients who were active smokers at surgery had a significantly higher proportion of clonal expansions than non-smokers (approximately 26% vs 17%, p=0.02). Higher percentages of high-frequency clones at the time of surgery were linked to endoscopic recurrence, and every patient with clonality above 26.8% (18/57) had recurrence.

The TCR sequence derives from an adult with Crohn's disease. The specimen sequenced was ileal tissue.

In nucleotide form, the sequence is TGTGCCAGCAGTCTTAATGCGGAGGGGACCCAGTACTTC. It encodes CASSLNAEGTQYF. Rearrangement joined TRBV6-5 to TRBJ2-5; the best D guess is TRBD2, with 6 bases matching. The CDR3 contains 13 residues, cysteine and phenylalanine counted. Solely the CDR3 DNA is kept, with 39 bases framed from the first base. V and J lose 5 bases and 7 bases, and a span of 14 bases separates them. For CDR1 and CDR2, the germline V gene lists MNHEY and SVGAGI.